The TCR beta chain described here comes from a study of shared T cell receptors in the human thymus. The length of the CDR3 is 15 residues. Germline CDR1 reads SEHNR; CDR2 reads FQNEAQ (reference sequence). The V and J ends lost 5 bases and 6 bases, in that order; junction bases with no gene match: 12. Profiled with immunoSEQ multiplex PCR; TCRdb holds only in-frame clones, not every one. Of some 640,000 clones in the sample, 80% to 90% were seen once. This same sample was also part of a study on human thymus T cells.

Material for sequencing was thymocytes. The chain has TRBV7-9 and TRBJ1-2, with 7 bases fitting TRBD1. This clonotype was obtained from a boy under two years old with a congenital heart defect. The CDR3 nucleotides read TGTGCCAGCAGCCTACATCCCGACAGGGCGAATGGCTACACCTTC. It codes for CASSLHPDRANGYTF.